Here is one T cell receptor (beta chain) with its context. These data come from a study of shared clonotypes between healthy human individuals. The table came from immunoSEQ multiplex PCR; TCRdb's copy has only in-frame clones and leaves some out. The sample has some 630,000 clones; approximately 96% are singletons. Trimming left V 4 bases short and J 5 bases short, with 9 bases between. CDR3 length equals 13 residues. Germline CDR1 reads SGHTA; CDR2 reads FQGTGA. Naive CD8 cells lacked CD45RO and underwent positive selection for CCR7, leaving out terminally differentiated effector memory CD45RA+ cells.

This receptor was taken from a woman aged 25-40 years in good health. The chain recombines TRBV7-3 with TRBJ2-1; no clear D gene. Input material: naive CD8+ T cells sorted from blood. The CDR3 protein is CASSSQSHNEQFF. DNA of the CDR3: TGTGCCAGCAGCTCACAATCCCACAATGAGCAGTTCTTC.